This is a list of T cell receptor beta chains from one sample in a study of blood T cell repertoires in COVID-19. The table came from immunoSEQ multiplex PCR; TCRdb's copy has only in-frame clones and leaves some out. The repertoire includes over 200,000 clones, about nine tenths of them detected once, and around 6% sits in the top ten. Sequenced: peripheral blood. These receptors were obtained from a man between 60 and 75 years old who had recovered from COVID-19. CDR3s include the opening cysteine and the closing phenylalanine or tryptophan. Each record gives: J gene, D gene, V gene, clone size, CDR3 protein, CDR3 DNA. The D gene is left open where the match is weak. Expanded clones are given a class, and other clones once, few, many or no size at all.

>TRBJ2-5|TRBD2|TRBV3-1/TRBV3-2|NA
CASSEGTSGGAMETQYF
TGTGCCAGCAGCGAAGGGACTAGCGGGGGGGCCATGGAGACCCAGTACTTC
>TRBJ2-2|NA|TRBV5-6|NA
CASSLVGTYNTGELFF
TGTGCCAGCAGCTTGGTGGGGACATATAACACCGGGGAGCTGTTTTTT
>TRBJ1-4|TRBD1|TRBV28|NA
CASSSSGTGDEKLFF
TGTGCCAGCAGTTCATCCGGGACAGGGGATGAAAAACTGTTTTTT
>TRBJ1-2|TRBD1|TRBV3-1/TRBV3-2|NA
CASSQVRGLDYGYTF
TGTGCCAGCAGCCAAGTCAGGGGGCTAGACTATGGCTACACCTTC
>TRBJ2-2|NA|TRBV7-9|NA
CASSLSGTNTGELFF
TGTGCCAGCAGCCTAAGCGGTACGAACACCGGGGAGCTGTTTTTT
>TRBJ1-2|TRBD1|TRBV12-3/TRBV12-4|NA
CASSWTGGDGYTF
TGTGCCAGCAGTTGGACAGGGGGTGATGGCTACACCTTC
>TRBJ2-1|TRBD2|TRBV7-2|once
CASSLAPAGTSGGSGPFF
TGTGCCAGCAGCTTAGCTCCAGCCGGGACTAGCGGGGGCTCCGGACCGTTCTTC
>TRBJ2-3|TRBD2|TRBV11-2|NA
CASSLDRGGSDTQYF
TGTGCCAGCAGCTTAGACAGAGGCGGGAGTGATACGCAGTATTTT
>TRBJ2-7|TRBD1|TRBV19|NA
CASSSLSGTGSYEQYF
TGTGCCAGTAGTTCCCTTTCCGGGACAGGGTCCTACGAGCAGTACTTC
>TRBJ2-2|TRBD2|TRBV6-5|NA
CASRVAGENTGELFF
TGTGCCAGCAGAGTAGCGGGTGAGAACACCGGGGAGCTGTTTTTT
>TRBJ2-7|TRBD1|TRBV27|NA
CASSLWGTGGENYEQYF
TGTGCCAGCAGTTTATGGGGGACAGGGGGCGAGAACTACGAGCAGTACTTC
>TRBJ2-7|NA|TRBV10-3|NA
CAISEFESSYEQYF
TGTGCCATCAGTGAGTTTGAGAGCTCCTACGAGCAGTACTTC
>TRBJ2-7|NA|TRBV10-3|NA
CAISGGSLYYEQYF
TGTGCCATCAGTGGCGGCAGCCTCTACTACGAGCAGTACTTC
>TRBJ2-7|TRBD2|TRBV5-1|NA
CASSLARELSYEQYF
TGCGCCAGCAGCTTGGCGCGGGAGTTGTCCTACGAGCAGTACTTC
>TRBJ2-3|TRBD2|TRBV3-1/TRBV3-2|many
CASQLWAGDFGTQYF
TGTGCCAGCCAGCTTTGGGCGGGAGATTTCGGTACGCAGTATTTT
>TRBJ2-3|TRBD2|TRBV3-1/TRBV3-2|NA
CASSQGTAGGRSTQYF
TGTGCCAGCAGCCAAGGTACCGCGGGGGGGCGGAGTACGCAGTATTTT
>TRBJ1-1|NA|TRBV7-2|NA
CASSFLSVAGNTEAFF
TGTGCCAGCAGCTTTCTCAGCGTAGCGGGGAACACTGAAGCTTTCTTT
>TRBJ2-3|TRBD2|TRBV5-4|NA
CASSLRGEDTQYF
TGTGCCAGCAGCTTGCGGGGGGAAGATACGCAGTATTTT
>TRBJ2-7|TRBD1|TRBV12-3/TRBV12-4|NA
CASSNWDRDEQYF
TGTGCCAGCAGTAACTGGGACAGGGACGAGCAGTACTTC
>TRBJ2-4|NA|TRBV7-9|NA
CASSLARGYIQYF
TGTGCCAGCAGCTTAGCCAGGGGATACATTCAGTACTTC
>TRBJ2-1|TRBD1|TRBV24-1|NA
CATMGTGAYNEQFF
TGTGCCACCATGGGGACAGGCGCCTACAATGAGCAGTTCTTC
>TRBJ2-7|NA|TRBV5-1|NA
CASSITGQGSYEQYF
TGCGCCAGCAGCATAACAGGGCAGGGGAGCTACGAGCAGTACTTC
>TRBJ2-7|TRBD2|TRBV3-1/TRBV3-2|NA
CASSLKASGRDTYEQYF
TGTGCCAGCAGCCTTAAGGCTAGCGGGAGGGATACCTACGAGCAGTACTTC